This T cell receptor (beta chain) was obtained from a study of T cell changes during pregnancy in multiple sclerosis. This CDR3 has 15 residues. Germline assignment: CDR1 LNHDA and CDR2 SQIVND (reference sequence). Trimming removed 1 base from V and 2 bases from J, with 11 bases in between. TCRdb's table, derived via immunoSEQ multiplex PCR, lists solely in-frame clones and lacks some. This sample has under 65,000 clones, with about 93% found just once. Material: CD8+ T cells from peripheral blood mononuclear cells, obtained in the third trimester of pregnancy. The clonotype comes from a female donor with multiple sclerosis, enrolled in a pregnancy study. This rearrangement joins TRBV19 to TRBJ1-1; the D gene is possibly TRBD1 (5 bases). CDR3 loop: CASSIVPRGNTEAFF. The CDR3 DNA is TGTGCCAGTAGTATAGTCCCAAGGGGAAACACTGAAGCTTTCTTT.